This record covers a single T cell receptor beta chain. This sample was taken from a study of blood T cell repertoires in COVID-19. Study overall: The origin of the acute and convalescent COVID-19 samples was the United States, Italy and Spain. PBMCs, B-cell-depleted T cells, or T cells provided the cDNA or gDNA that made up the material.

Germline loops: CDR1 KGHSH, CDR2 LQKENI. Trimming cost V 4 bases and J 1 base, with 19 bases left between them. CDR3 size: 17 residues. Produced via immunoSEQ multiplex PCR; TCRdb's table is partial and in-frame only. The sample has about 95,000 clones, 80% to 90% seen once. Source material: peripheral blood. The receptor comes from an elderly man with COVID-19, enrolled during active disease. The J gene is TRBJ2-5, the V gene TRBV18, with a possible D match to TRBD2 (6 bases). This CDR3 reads CASSLLFPRRAQETQYF. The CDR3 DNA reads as TGTGCCAGCTCACTACTTTTTCCGAGGAGGGCCCAAGAGACCCAGTACTTC.